Each of the 10 T cell receptor beta chains below was sequenced from the same sample in a study of cytomegalovirus exposure and HLA in healthy donors. The primer mix had 60 Vbeta and 13 Jbeta primers. Produced via immunoSEQ multiplex PCR; TCRdb's table is partial and in-frame only. The clone table shows tens of thousands of clones, with the ten largest holding about 3%. The sample comprised PBMCs. These receptors all stem from a young woman in good health and CMV-seropositive.

The rearrangement joins TRBV27 to TRBJ1-1; perhaps TRBD1 as D (5 bases). V lost 3 bases to trimming and J lost 0 bases, with 29 bases between them. Germline assignment: CDR1 MNHEY and CDR2 SMNVEV (reference sequence). This CDR3 region has 21 residues. CDR3 sequence: CASSFTHAGRAGQWVNTEAFF. The DNA for the CDR3 is TGTGCCAGCAGTTTCACACATGCGGGAAGAGCGGGGCAGTGGGTGAACACTGAAGCTTTCTTT.

V usage is TRBV18 and J usage is TRBJ2-1, with 11 bases that match TRBD1. Trimming took 4 bases from V and 8 from J; bases not matched to a gene: 7. In germline, CDR1 is KGHSH, CDR2 LQKENI. CDR3 size: 15 residues. As DNA, the CDR3 is TGTGCCAGCTCACGCCGGGACAGGGGGTTGCATGAGCAGTTCTTC. It is translated as CASSRRDRGLHEQFF.

This rearrangement joins TRBV27 to TRBJ2-2; D call uncertain. Germline CDR1 MNHEY, CDR2 SMNVEV (reference sequence). V lost 5 bases and J lost 0, with 10 bases in between. The CDR3 totals 15 residues. The CDR3 spells CASSNEPANTGELFF. CDR3 nucleotide sequence: TGTGCCAGCAGTAATGAGCCCGCGAACACCGGGGAGCTGTTTTTT.

This chain joins TRBV4-1 and TRBJ1-2, with 7 bases matching TRBD1. The CDR3 totals 15 residues. Looked up from germline, CDR1 is MGHRA and CDR2 is YSYEKL. J was trimmed by 2 bases and V by 0 bases; bases with no gene match: 3. CDR3 residues: CASSQEWTGNYGYTF. The CDR3 DNA sequence: TGCGCCAGCAGCCAAGAATGGACAGGCAACTATGGCTACACCTTC.

The chain links TRBV6-1 to TRBJ1-4; D is ambiguous. Between the trimmed V and J ends, which lost 6 bases and 8 bases, there was a span of 16 bases. The CDR3 length is 14 residues. Looked up from germline, CDR1 is MNHNS and CDR2 is SASEGT. CDR3 DNA: TGTGCCAGCAGCTCAGCCCGGGGTAAGGAAAAACTGTTTTTT. This codes for CASSSARGKEKLFF.

V is TRBV6-5 and J is TRBJ2-2, with D tentatively TRBD2 (5 bases). This CDR3 has 13 amino acids. Per the germline V gene, CDR1 is MNHEY and CDR2 is SVGAGI. The V gene lost 6 bases and the J gene lost 4 bases, with 9 bases spanning the gap. In nucleotides, the CDR3 is TGTGCCAGCAGGGGTAGCGCCACCGGGGAGCTGTTTTTT. Its protein product is CASRGSATGELFF.

This chain connects TRBV19 to TRBJ1-1, with 7 bases fitting TRBD1. J lost 5 bases, V lost 1 base, and 10 bases had no gene match. In germline, CDR1 is LNHDA, CDR2 SQIVND (reference sequence). CDR3 length: 16 amino acids. The CDR3 DNA is TGTGCCAGTAGTATAGGGGCCTTGACAGGGACTACTGAAGCTTTCTTT. Residues: CASSIGALTGTTEAFF.

The J gene is TRBJ2-1, the V gene TRBV29-1; D is uncertain. Trimming took 7 bases from V and 9 from J, leaving 16 bases between them. The CDR3 spans 12 residues. Per the germline V gene, CDR1 is SQVTM and CDR2 is ANQGSEA. The CDR3 is CSGGPEYREQFF. In nucleotides, the CDR3 is TGCAGCGGAGGCCCAGAGTATCGTGAGCAGTTCTTC.

This rearrangement joins TRBV18 to TRBJ2-5; D call uncertain. This CDR3 is built from 13 residues. Germline CDR1 KGHSH, CDR2 LQKENI. Trimming cost V 0 bases and J 4 bases, with 6 bases left between them. The chain's CDR3 is CASSPPGLETQYF. In DNA, the CDR3 is TGTGCCAGCTCACCACCCGGGTTAGAGACCCAGTACTTC. Full variable domain (outside the CDR3, taken from reference TRBV18 and TRBJ2-5): NAGVMQNPRHLVRRRGQEARLRCSPMKGHSHVYWYRQLPEEGLKFMVYLQKENIIDESGMPKERFSAEFPKEGPSILRIQQVVRGDSAAYFCASSPPGLETQYFGPGTRLLVL.

CDR3 sequence reads: CASSSQGDTEAFF. DNA for the CDR3: TGTGCCAGCAGCTCACAGGGGGACACTGAAGCTTTCTTT. This chain connects TRBV7-9 to TRBJ1-1; TRBD1 matches 8 bases. V gave up 4 bases and J gave up 3 bases; unmatched junction bases: 1. This CDR3 contains 13 residues. Per the germline V gene, CDR1 is SEHNR and CDR2 is FQNEAQ (reference sequence). Combining the CDR3 with reference TRBV7-9 and TRBJ1-1 gives the whole variable domain DTGVSQNPRHKITKRGQNVTFRCDPISEHNRLYWYRQTLGQGPEFLTYFQNEAQLEKSRLLSDRFSAERPKGSFSTLEIQRTEQGDSAMYLCASSSQGDTEAFFGQGTRLTVV.